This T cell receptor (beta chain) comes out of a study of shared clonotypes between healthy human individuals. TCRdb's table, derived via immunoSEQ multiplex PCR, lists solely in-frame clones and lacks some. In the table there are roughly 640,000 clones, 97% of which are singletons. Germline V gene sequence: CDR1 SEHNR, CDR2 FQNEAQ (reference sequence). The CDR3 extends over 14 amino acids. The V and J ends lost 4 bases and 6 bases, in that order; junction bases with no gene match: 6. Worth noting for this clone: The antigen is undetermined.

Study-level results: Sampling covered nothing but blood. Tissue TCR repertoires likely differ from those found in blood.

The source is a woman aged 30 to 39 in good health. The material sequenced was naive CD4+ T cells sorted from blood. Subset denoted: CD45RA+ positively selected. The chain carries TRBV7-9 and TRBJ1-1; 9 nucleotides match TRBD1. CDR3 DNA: TGTGCCAGCAGCTCTCCGGGACAGGGATCTGAAGCTTTCTTT. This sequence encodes CASSSPGQGSEAFF.